The T cell receptor beta chain described here comes from a study of cytomegalovirus exposure and HLA in healthy donors. A remark on this clone: Its target is unknown.

The CDR3 has 15 amino acids. The ends lost 4 bases at V and 6 bases at J; junction bases unmatched: 10. CDR1 and CDR2 from the germline V gene are SGHKS and YYEKEE (reference sequence). Study-level findings and limits: In vitro, three CMV-associated chains proved specific for CMV antigens. Roughly even sequencing depth across donors was the assumption behind the presence/absence analyses. Segments of the TCR beta V type were, in most cases, productive about 90% or about 30% of the time in an earlier analysis.

PCR amplification relied on 60 Vbeta primers (plus 13 Jbeta primers). TCRdb keeps only in-frame clones here, not all; method: immunoSEQ multiplex PCR. The data hold about 220,000 clones, with 75% to 80% observed a single time. This chain links TRBV5-5 with TRBJ1-5; 7 nucleotides align to TRBD1. The sample comprised PBMCs. The clonotype was recovered from a male donor in good health and CMV-seronegative. The CDR3 DNA is TGTGCCAGCAGCCTAAACAGGGGAGTGGCTCAGCCCCAGCATTTT. Protein sequence: CASSLNRGVAQPQHF.